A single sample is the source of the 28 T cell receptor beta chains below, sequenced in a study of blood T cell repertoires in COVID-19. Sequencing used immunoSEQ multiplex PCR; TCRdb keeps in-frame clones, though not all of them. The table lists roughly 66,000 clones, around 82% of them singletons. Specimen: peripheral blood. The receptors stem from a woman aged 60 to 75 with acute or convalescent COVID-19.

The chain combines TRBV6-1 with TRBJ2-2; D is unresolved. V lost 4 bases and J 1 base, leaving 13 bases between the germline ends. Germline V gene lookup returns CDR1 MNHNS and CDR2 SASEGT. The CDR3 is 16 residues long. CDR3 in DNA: TGTGCCAGCAGTGTGGTACAATCCTGGAACACCGGGGAGCTGTTTTTT. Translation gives CASSVVQSWNTGELFF.

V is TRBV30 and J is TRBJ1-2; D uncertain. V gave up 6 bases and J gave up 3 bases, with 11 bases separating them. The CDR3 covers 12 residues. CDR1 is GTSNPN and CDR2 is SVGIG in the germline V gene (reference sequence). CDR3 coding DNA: TGTGCCTGCGCCCAGCAGGACTATGGCTACACCTTC. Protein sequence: CACAQQDYGYTF.

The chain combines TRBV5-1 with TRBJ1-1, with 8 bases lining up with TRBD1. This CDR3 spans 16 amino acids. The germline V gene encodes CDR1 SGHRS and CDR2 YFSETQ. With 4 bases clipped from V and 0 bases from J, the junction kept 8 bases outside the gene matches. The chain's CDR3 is CASSAGDRMMNTEAFF. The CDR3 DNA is TGCGCCAGCAGCGCGGGGGACAGGATGATGAACACTGAAGCTTTCTTT.

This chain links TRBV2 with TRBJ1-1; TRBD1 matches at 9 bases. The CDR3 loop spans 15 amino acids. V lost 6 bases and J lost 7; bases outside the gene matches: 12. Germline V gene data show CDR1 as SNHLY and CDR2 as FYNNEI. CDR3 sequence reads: CASRRDRALMDEAFF. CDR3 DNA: TGTGCCAGCAGGCGGGACAGGGCGCTCATGGATGAAGCTTTCTTT.

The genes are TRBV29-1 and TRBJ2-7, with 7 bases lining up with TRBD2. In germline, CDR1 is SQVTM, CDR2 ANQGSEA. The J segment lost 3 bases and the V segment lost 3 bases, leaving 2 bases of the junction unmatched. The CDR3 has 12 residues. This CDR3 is CSVEGGDYEQYF. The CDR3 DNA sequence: TGCAGCGTTGAGGGAGGGGACTACGAGCAGTACTTC.

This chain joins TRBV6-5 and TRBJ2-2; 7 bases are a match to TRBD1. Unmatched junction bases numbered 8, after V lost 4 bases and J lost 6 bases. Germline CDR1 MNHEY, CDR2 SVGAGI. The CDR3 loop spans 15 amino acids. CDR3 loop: CASSSRQGVAGELFF. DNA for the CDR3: TGTGCCAGCAGTTCCCGACAGGGTGTCGCCGGGGAGCTGTTTTTT.

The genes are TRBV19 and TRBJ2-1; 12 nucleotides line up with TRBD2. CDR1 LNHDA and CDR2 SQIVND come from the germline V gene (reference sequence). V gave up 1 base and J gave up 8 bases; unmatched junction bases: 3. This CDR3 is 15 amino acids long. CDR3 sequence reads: CASSIGLAGVHEQFF. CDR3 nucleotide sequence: TGTGCCAGTAGTATAGGACTAGCGGGGGTCCATGAGCAGTTCTTC.

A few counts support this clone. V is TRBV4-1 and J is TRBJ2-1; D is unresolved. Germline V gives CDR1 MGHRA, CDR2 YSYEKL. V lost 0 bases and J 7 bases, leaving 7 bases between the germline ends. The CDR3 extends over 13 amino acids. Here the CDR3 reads CASSQESANEQFF. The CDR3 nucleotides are TGCGCCAGCAGCCAAGAAAGCGCGAATGAGCAGTTCTTC.

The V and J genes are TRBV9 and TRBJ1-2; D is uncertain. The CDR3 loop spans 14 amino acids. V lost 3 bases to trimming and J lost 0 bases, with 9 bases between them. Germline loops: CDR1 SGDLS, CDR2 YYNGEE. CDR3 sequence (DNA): TGTGCCAGCAGCGCCCCCGCAGCTAACTATGGCTACACCTTC. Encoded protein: CASSAPAANYGYTF.

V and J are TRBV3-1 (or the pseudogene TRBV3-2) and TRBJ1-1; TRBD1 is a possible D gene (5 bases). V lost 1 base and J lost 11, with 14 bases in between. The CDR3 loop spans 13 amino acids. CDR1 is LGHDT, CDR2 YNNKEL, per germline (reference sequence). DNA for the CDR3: TGTGCCAGCAGCCAAGGACGGCCAGGGCGCGCTTTCTTT. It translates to CASSQGRPGRAFF.

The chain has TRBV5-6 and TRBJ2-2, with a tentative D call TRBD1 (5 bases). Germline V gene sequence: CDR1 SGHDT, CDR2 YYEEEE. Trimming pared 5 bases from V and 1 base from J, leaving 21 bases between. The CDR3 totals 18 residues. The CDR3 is CASRAGQLRLMNTGELFF. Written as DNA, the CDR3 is TGTGCCAGCAGAGCAGGGCAACTAAGATTAATGAACACCGGGGAGCTGTTTTTT.

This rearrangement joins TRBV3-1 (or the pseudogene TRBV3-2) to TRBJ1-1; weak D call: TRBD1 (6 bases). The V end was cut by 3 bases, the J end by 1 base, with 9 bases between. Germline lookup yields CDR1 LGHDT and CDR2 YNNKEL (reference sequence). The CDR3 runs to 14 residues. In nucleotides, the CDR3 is TGTGCCAGCAGCCATGAACAGGGGAACACTGAAGCTTTCTTT. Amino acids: CASSHEQGNTEAFF.

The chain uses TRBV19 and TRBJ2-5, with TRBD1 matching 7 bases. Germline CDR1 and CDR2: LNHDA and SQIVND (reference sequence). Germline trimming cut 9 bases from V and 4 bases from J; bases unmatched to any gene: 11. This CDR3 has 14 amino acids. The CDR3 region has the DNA TGTGCCAGCGGAGTAGGGGGCGAGGGAGAGACCCAGTACTTC. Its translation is CASGVGGEGETQYF.

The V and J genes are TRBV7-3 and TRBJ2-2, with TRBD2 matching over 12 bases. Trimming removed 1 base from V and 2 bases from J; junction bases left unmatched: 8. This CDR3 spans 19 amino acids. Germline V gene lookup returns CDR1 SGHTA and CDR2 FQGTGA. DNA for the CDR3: TGTGCCAGCAGCTTAATGGCTAGCGGGGGGGCCGGTAACACCGGGGAGCTGTTTTTT. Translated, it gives CASSLMASGGAGNTGELFF.

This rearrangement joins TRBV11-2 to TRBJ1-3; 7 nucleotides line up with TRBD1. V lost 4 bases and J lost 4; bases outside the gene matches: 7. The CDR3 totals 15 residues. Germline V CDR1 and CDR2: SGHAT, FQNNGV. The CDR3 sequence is CASSSYRGGGNTIYF. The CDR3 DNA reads TGTGCCAGCAGCTCGTACAGGGGCGGGGGAAACACCATATATTTT.

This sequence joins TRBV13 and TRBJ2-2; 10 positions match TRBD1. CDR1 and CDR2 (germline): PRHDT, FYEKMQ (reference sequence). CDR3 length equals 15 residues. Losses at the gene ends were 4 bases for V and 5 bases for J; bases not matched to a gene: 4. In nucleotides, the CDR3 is TGTGCCAGCAGCTCCCGGGACAGGGGAACCGGGGAGCTGTTTTTT. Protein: CASSSRDRGTGELFF.

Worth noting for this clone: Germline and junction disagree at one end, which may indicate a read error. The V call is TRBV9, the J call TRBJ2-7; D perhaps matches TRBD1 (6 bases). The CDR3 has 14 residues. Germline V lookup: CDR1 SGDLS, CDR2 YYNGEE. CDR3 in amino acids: CASSVEVVGDTVSF. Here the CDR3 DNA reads TGTGCCAGCAGCGTAGAAGTAGTCGGGGACACGGTATCCTTC.

The CDR3 here is CAISAPEDNSPLHF. The CDR3 nucleotides are TGTGCCATCAGCGCCCCCGAGGATAATTCACCCCTCCACTTT. V usage is TRBV10-3 and J usage is TRBJ1-6; D not certain. Trimming pared 6 bases from V and 5 bases from J, leaving 11 bases between. There are 14 residues in the CDR3. Germline CDR1 and CDR2: ENHRY and SYGVKD.

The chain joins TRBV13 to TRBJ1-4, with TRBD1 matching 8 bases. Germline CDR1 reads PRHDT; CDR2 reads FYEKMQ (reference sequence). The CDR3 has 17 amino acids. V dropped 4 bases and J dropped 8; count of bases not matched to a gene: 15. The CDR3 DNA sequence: TGTGCCAGCAGCTCCGCCCTTTGGGCAGGGGGCCAGGAAAAACTGTTTTTT. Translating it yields CASSSALWAGGQEKLFF. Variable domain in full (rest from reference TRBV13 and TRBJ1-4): AAGVIQSPRHLIKEKRETATLKCYPIPRHDTVYWYQQGPGQDPQFLISFYEKMQSDKGSIPDRFSAQQFSDYHSELNMSSLELGDSALYFCASSSALWAGGQEKLFFGSGTQLSVL.

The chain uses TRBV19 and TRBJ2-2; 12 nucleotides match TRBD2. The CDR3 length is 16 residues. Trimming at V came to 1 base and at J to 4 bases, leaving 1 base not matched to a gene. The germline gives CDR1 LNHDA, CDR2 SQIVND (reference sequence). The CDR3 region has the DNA TGTGCCAGTAGTATAGGACTAGCGGGGGTCACCGGGGAGCTGTTTTTT. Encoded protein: CASSIGLAGVTGELFF.

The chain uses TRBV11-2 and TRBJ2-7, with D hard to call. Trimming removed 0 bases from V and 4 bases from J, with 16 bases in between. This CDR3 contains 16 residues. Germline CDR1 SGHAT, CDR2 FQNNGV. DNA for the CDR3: TGTGCCAGCAGCTTAGATCCCCAGTCAGGTCGTTACGAGCAGTACTTC. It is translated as CASSLDPQSGRYEQYF.

DNA of the CDR3: TGTGCCAGCAGCCCCAGGTGGACTGAAGCTTTCTTT. As protein: CASSPRWTEAFF. This rearrangement joins TRBV11-2 to TRBJ1-1; no clear D. V was pared by 5 bases and J by 5 bases, with 9 bases between. CDR1 and CDR2 from the germline V gene are SGHAT and FQNNGV. This CDR3 has 12 residues.

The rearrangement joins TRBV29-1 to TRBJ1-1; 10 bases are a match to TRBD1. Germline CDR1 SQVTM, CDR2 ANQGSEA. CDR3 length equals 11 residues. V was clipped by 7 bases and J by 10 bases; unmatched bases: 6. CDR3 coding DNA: TGCAGCGCCCGACAGGGGGCGCGAGCTTTCTTT. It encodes CSARQGARAFF.

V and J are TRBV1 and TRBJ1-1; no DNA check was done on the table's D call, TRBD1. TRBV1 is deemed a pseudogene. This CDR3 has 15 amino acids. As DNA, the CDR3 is TGCACCAGCAGCCCCGACAGGGGCTCGAACACTGAAGCTTTCTTT. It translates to CTSSPDRGSNTEAFF.

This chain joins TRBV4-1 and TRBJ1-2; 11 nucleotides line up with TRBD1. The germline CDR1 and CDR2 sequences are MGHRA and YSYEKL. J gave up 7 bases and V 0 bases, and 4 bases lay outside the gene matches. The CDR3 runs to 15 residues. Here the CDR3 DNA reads TGCGCCAGCAGCCAAGATCCGGACAGGGGGCTTGGCTACACCTTC. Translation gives CASSQDPDRGLGYTF.

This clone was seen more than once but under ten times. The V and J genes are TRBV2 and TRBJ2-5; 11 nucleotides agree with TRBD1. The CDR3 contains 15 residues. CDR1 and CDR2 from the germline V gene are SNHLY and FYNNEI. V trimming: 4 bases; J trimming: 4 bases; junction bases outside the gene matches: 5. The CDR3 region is CASSGTGGFVETQYF. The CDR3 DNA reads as TGTGCCAGCAGTGGGACAGGGGGCTTTGTAGAGACCCAGTACTTC.

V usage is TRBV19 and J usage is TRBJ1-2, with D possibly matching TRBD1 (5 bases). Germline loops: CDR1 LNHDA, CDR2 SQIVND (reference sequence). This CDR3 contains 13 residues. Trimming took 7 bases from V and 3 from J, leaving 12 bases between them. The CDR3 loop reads CASNPAGHYGYTF. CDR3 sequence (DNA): TGTGCCAGTAATCCCGCAGGGCACTATGGCTACACCTTC.

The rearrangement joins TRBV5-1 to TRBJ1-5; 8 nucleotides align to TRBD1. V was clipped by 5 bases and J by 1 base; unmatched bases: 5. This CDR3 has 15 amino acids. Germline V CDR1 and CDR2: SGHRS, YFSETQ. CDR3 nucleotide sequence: TGCGCCAGCAGTTACGGACAGGGCAGCAATCAGCCCCAGCATTTT. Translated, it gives CASSYGQGSNQPQHF.